This passage covers 24 T cell receptor beta chains from one sample sequenced in a study of Tregs in tolerant kidney transplant recipients. Data came from immunoSEQ multiplex PCR; TCRdb stores just in-frame clones and leaves some out. The table has about 94,000 clones, more than 85% seen once. Sample: CD4+ T cells from blood, taken before the transplant. These receptors were taken from a human donor who received a combined kidney and bone marrow transplant.

The rearrangement links TRBV9 to TRBJ2-7; 8 nucleotides align to TRBD2. Germline trimming cut 0 bases from V and 4 bases from J; bases unmatched to any gene: 6. The germline CDR1 and CDR2 sequences are SGDLS and YYNGEE. The length of the CDR3 is 15 residues. The CDR3 DNA reads as TGTGCCAGCAGCGTAGGCGGCCGGGGGGGGTACGAGCAGTACTTC. The encoded protein is CASSVGGRGGYEQYF.

This clone was counted a single time. The V call is TRBV5-5, the J call TRBJ2-5; D possibly corresponds to TRBD1 (5 bases). Germline values: CDR1 SGHKS, CDR2 YYEKEE (reference sequence). The CDR3 covers 14 residues. The V gene lost 1 base and the J gene lost 0 bases, with 7 bases spanning the gap. Here the CDR3 DNA reads TGTGCCAGCAGCTTGTGGACAAACCAAGAGACCCAGTACTTC. Residues: CASSLWTNQETQYF.

This chain links TRBV7-2 with TRBJ2-7; 9 nucleotides line up with TRBD2. There are 16 residues in the CDR3. Germline values: CDR1 SGHTA, CDR2 FQGNSA. Unmatched junction bases numbered 11, after V lost 5 bases and J lost 3 bases. The CDR3 coding sequence is TGTGCCAGCAGCAAGGGGCCGGGACTAGCTGGCTACGAGCAGTACTTC. Its protein is CASSKGPGLAGYEQYF.

The rearrangement links TRBV2 to TRBJ2-6, with D perhaps TRBD1 (6 bases). The CDR3 is 14 amino acids. Trimming took off 5 bases at V and 3 bases at J, with 8 bases between the two ends. Per the germline V gene, CDR1 is SNHLY and CDR2 is FYNNEI. The CDR3 loop reads CASSTGSGANVLTF. CDR3 nucleotide sequence: TGTGCCAGCAGTACAGGGAGTGGGGCCAACGTCCTGACTTTC.

The rearrangement joins TRBV7-3 to TRBJ2-5; maybe TRBD2 (6 bases). With the DNA end fitting TRBJ2-7 better, the J assignment may be wrong. Germline V gene lookup returns CDR1 SGHTA and CDR2 FQGTGA. This CDR3 comprises 16 residues. CDR3 amino acids: CASSPVAELLSYEQYF. The CDR3 DNA is TGTGCCAGCAGCCCTGTAGCGGAACTACTCTCCTACGAGCAGTACTTC.

Written as DNA, the CDR3 is TGCAGCGGAGGCAGGGGGCAGACAGGGGAGAGAAAAGCTTTCTTT. Translation gives CSGGRGQTGERKAFF. This sequence joins TRBV29-1 and TRBJ1-1; 8 nucleotides align to TRBD1. The V gene's germline CDR1 is SQVTM and CDR2 ANQGSEA. V shed 7 bases, J shed 9 bases, and the junction held 19 bases outside the gene matches. CDR3 length: 15 amino acids.

This clone was picked up one time. The chain employs TRBV7-3 and TRBJ2-1, with TRBD2 matching over 7 bases. From germline, CDR1 is SGHTA and CDR2 FQGTGA. There are 16 residues in the CDR3. With V trimmed by 2 bases and J by 4 bases, 8 bases remained unmatched. The CDR3 DNA reads as TGTGCCAGCAGCTTACATGCGGGAGCGGGATACAATGAGCAGTTCTTC. It yields the protein CASSLHAGAGYNEQFF.

The chain links TRBV10-3 to TRBJ2-7, with a weak D call TRBD1 (7 bases). Germline CDR1 is ENHRY and CDR2 is SYGVKD. The CDR3 spans 16 residues. V lost 0 bases to trimming and J lost 2 bases, with 14 bases between them. In DNA, the CDR3 is TGTGCCATCAGTGAGTCGAGGCAGGGGGGCACCTACGAGCAGTACTTC. It specifies CAISESRQGGTYEQYF.

The gene calls are TRBV29-1 and TRBJ2-7, with a tentative D call TRBD2 (5 bases). This CDR3 has 14 amino acids. V dropped 6 bases and J dropped 3 bases, with 18 bases sitting between them. Germline CDR1 is SQVTM and CDR2 is ANQGSEA. The CDR3 sequence: CSVNGKQSHYEQYF. In DNA form, the CDR3 reads TGCAGCGTGAACGGGAAACAAAGCCACTACGAGCAGTACTTC.

J is TRBJ2-5 and V is TRBV11-2; 11 bases agree with TRBD2. In germline, CDR1 is SGHAT, CDR2 FQNNGV. After removal of 3 bases from V and 11 bases from J, the junction contained 17 bases not matched to a gene. The length of the CDR3 is 17 residues. The CDR3 nucleotides read TGTGCCAGCAGCTTGGCTTTTAGCGGGAGGGCCGCGGGGGAGCAGTACTTC. This gives the protein CASSLAFSGRAAGEQYF.

The J gene is TRBJ2-5, the V gene TRBV6-6, with D possibly matching TRBD2 (6 bases). Germline V CDR1 and CDR2: MNHNY, SVGAGI (reference sequence). The CDR3 is made up of 16 amino acids. Trimming took off 2 bases at V and 1 base at J, with 14 bases between the two ends. The DNA of the CDR3 is TGTGCCAGCAGTTACCAAAGCGGAGGGTCCCAAGAGACCCAGTACTTC. It encodes CASSYQSGGSQETQYF.

The genes are TRBV19 and TRBJ2-4; 9 bases match TRBD2. The germline gives CDR1 LNHDA, CDR2 SQIVND (reference sequence). This CDR3 is 15 amino acids long. With 3 bases clipped from V and 4 bases from J, the junction kept 4 bases outside the gene matches. CDR3 DNA sequence: TGTGCCAGTAGTATCCCGGGACTAGCAAAAAACATTCAGTACTTC. Translated, it gives CASSIPGLAKNIQYF.

This chain links TRBV11-2 with TRBJ1-4; a possible D gene is TRBD1 (6 bases). The length of the CDR3 is 16 residues. The germline V and J ends were trimmed by 4 bases and 6 bases, with 18 bases remaining between them. Per the germline V gene, CDR1 is SGHAT and CDR2 is FQNNGV. CDR3 nucleotides: TGTGCCAGCAGCTCCTCCTCTGGACAGTGGGATGAAAAACTGTTTTTT. It encodes CASSSSSGQWDEKLFF. The complete variable domain, with remaining parts taken from reference TRBV11-2 and TRBJ1-4, reads EAGVAQSPRYKIIEKRQSVAFWCNPISGHATLYWYQQILGQGPKLLIQFQNNGVVDDSQLPKDRFSAERLKGVDSTLKIQPAKLEDSAVYLCASSSSSGQWDEKLFFGSGTQLSVL.

The table lists this clone with a count of one. The CDR3 sequence: CASSPELNWDTEAFF. The CDR3 DNA reads TGTGCCAGCAGCCCAGAACTAAATTGGGACACTGAAGCTTTCTTT. The V call is TRBV7-9, the J call TRBJ1-1; D remains unclear. The CDR3 length is 15 residues. Per the germline V gene, CDR1 is SEHNR and CDR2 is FQNEAQ (reference sequence). Trimming took off 5 bases at V and 3 bases at J, with 16 bases between the two ends. Complete variable domain (other parts from reference TRBV7-9 and TRBJ1-1): DTGVSQNPRHKITKRGQNVTFRCDPISEHNRLYWYRQTLGQGPEFLTYFQNEAQLEKSRLLSDRFSAERPKGSFSTLEIQRTEQGDSAMYLCASSPELNWDTEAFFGQGTRLTVV.

J is TRBJ1-1 and V is TRBV2; D ambiguous. Germline lookup yields CDR1 SNHLY and CDR2 FYNNEI. This CDR3 has 14 amino acids. Trimming cost V 1 base and J 4 bases, with 10 bases left between them. This CDR3 is CASSEGSLATEAFF. The CDR3 DNA reads TGTGCCAGCAGTGAAGGGTCTTTGGCCACTGAAGCTTTCTTT.

The chain has TRBV2 and TRBJ2-1; 9 bases match TRBD1. This CDR3 contains 16 residues. Germline CDR1 SNHLY, CDR2 FYNNEI. J was trimmed by 9 bases and V by 7 bases; bases with no gene match: 16. CDR3 in DNA: TGTGCCAGCATCCGCCTCGGGACAGGGTCAGGCACTGAGCAGTTCTTC. Protein product: CASIRLGTGSGTEQFF.

This clone was counted only a few times. The J gene is TRBJ1-2, the V gene TRBV28, with a weak D call TRBD1 (5 bases). Per the germline V gene, CDR1 is MDHEN and CDR2 is SYDVKM. This CDR3 is built from 12 residues. V shed 2 bases and J shed 5 bases, with 6 bases lying between them. This CDR3 is CASSLRQYGYTF. The CDR3 DNA sequence: TGTGCCAGCAGTTTACGACAGTATGGCTACACCTTC.

This clone was detected a few times. In DNA, the CDR3 is TGTGCCAGCTCACCACGACAGGGAACTAATGAAAAACTGTTTTTT. Residues: CASSPRQGTNEKLFF. The chain links TRBV18 to TRBJ1-4; 7 bases match TRBD1. CDR1 is KGHSH and CDR2 is LQKENI in the germline V gene. The CDR3 extends over 15 amino acids. V lost 1 base and J lost 1; bases outside the gene matches: 0.

The chain combines TRBV6-5 with TRBJ2-7, with D possibly TRBD1 on 6 matching bases. Germline V gene data show CDR1 as MNHEY and CDR2 as SVGAGI. Trimming took off 4 bases at V and 7 bases at J, with 17 bases between the two ends. The CDR3 length is 14 residues. CDR3 region: CASSSGQRVREQYF. CDR3 in DNA: TGTGCCAGCAGTTCCGGACAGCGAGTTCGAGAGCAGTACTTC.

The chain combines TRBV5-1 with TRBJ2-1, with a tentative D call TRBD1 (6 bases). The CDR3 spans 16 residues. The ends were cut back, 4 bases at V and 4 bases at J, with 18 bases in the middle. Looked up from germline, CDR1 is SGHRS and CDR2 is YFSETQ. The CDR3 DNA sequence: TGCGCCAGCAGCCTAGGGGGACGCTTAACGTACAATGAGCAGTTCTTC. Translated, it gives CASSLGGRLTYNEQFF.

This clone was picked up one time. The gene calls are TRBV6-5 and TRBJ2-5, with TRBD2 identical over 11 bases. Unmatched junction bases numbered 8, after V lost 7 bases and J lost 7 bases. The CDR3 consists of 14 residues. In germline, CDR1 is MNHEY, CDR2 SVGAGI. DNA of the CDR3: TGTGCCAGCAAGCTACTAGCGGGAGAAGGGACCCAGTACTTC. Encoded protein: CASKLLAGEGTQYF.

The chain links TRBV18 to TRBJ2-6; 8 nucleotides match TRBD1. CDR3 length: 19 amino acids. Germline CDR1 KGHSH, CDR2 LQKENI. V lost 1 base and J lost 1; bases outside the gene matches: 9. CDR3 DNA sequence: TGTGCCAGCTCACCACTGCCCGGGACAGGTGTATCTGGGGCCAACGTCCTGACTTTC. Translation: CASSPLPGTGVSGANVLTF.

The genes are TRBV14 and TRBJ2-3, with TRBD2 identical over 15 bases. There are 18 residues in the CDR3. V gave up 1 base and J gave up 2 bases; unmatched junction bases: 4. Germline V gene sequence: CDR1 SGHDN, CDR2 FVKESK. The CDR3 DNA sequence: TGTGCCAGCAGCCAAGTGTGGACTAGCGGGGGGGTCACAGATACGCAGTATTTT. Protein product: CASSQVWTSGGVTDTQYF.

This chain links TRBV27 with TRBJ2-5; 7 nucleotides align to TRBD2. Losses at the gene ends were 6 bases for V and 5 bases for J; bases not matched to a gene: 9. CDR3 size: 14 residues. CDR1 is MNHEY, CDR2 SMNVEV, per germline (reference sequence). The CDR3 spells CASRTPGGFETQYF. The CDR3 DNA is TGTGCCAGCAGAACGCCCGGGGGGTTTGAGACCCAGTACTTC.